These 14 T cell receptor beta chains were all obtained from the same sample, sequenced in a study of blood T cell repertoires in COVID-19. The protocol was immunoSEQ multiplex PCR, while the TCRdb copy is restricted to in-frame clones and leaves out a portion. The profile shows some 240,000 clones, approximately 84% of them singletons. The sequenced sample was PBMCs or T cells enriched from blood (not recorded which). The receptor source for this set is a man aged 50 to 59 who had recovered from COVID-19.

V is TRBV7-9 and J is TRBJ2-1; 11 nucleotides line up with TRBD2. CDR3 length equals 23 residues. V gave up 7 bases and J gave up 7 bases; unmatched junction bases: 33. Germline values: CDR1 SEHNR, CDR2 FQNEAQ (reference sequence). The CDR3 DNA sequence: TGTGCCAGCACCAAAGGGGGTATATCCGGGACTAGCGGTGGCGGACCCTTTCGAAATGAGCAGTTCTTC. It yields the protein CASTKGGISGTSGGGPFRNEQFF.

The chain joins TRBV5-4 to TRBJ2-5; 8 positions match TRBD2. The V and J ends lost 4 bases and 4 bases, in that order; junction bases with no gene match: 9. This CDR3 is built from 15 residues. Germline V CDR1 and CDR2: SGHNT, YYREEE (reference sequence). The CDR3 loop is CASSTPGLGRETQYF. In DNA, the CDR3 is TGTGCCAGCAGCACTCCGGGACTAGGGAGAGAGACCCAGTACTTC.

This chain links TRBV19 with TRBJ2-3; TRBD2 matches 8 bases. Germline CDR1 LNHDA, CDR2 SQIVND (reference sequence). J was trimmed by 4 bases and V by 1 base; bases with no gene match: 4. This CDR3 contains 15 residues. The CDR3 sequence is CASSIATTSADTQYF. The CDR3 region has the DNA TGTGCCAGTAGTATAGCCACGACTAGCGCAGATACGCAGTATTTT. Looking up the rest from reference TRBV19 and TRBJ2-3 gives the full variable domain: DGGITQSPKYLFRKEGQNVTLSCEQNLNHDAMYWYRQDPGQGLRLIYYSQIVNDFQKGDIAEGYSVSREKKESFPLTVTSAQKNPTAFYLCASSIATTSADTQYFGPGTRLTVL.

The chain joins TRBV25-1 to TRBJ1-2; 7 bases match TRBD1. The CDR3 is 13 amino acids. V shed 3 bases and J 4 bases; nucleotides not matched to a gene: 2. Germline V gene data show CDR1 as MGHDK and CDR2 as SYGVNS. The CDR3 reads CASSEGTVYGYTF. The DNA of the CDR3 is TGTGCCAGCAGTGAGGGGACAGTCTATGGCTACACCTTC.

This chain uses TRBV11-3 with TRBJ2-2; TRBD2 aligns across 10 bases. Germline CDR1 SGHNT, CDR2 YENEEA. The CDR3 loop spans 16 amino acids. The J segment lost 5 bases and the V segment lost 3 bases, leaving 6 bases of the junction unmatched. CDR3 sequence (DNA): TGTGCCAGCAGCTTTAGCGGGGGGTTATGGACCGGGGAGCTGTTTTTT. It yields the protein CASSFSGGLWTGELFF.

In DNA form, the CDR3 reads TGTGCCTGGGAACCGGGAGCAAAGGTTGAAAAACTGTTTTTT. Translated, it gives CAWEPGAKVEKLFF. The V call is TRBV30, the J call TRBJ1-4; D ambiguous. V lost 5 bases to trimming and J lost 7 bases, with 17 bases between them. The CDR3 sequence is 14 residues long. Germline V lookup: CDR1 GTSNPN, CDR2 SVGIG (reference sequence). Combining the CDR3 with reference TRBV30 and TRBJ1-4 gives the whole variable domain SQTIHQWPATLVQPVGSPLSLECTVEGTSNPNLYWYRQAAGRGLQLLFYSVGIGQISSEVPQNLSASRPQDRQFILSSKKLLLSDSGFYLCAWEPGAKVEKLFFGSGTQLSVL.

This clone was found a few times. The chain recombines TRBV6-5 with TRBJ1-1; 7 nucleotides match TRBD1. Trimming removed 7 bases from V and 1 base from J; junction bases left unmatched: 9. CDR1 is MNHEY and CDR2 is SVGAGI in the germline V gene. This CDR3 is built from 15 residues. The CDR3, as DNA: TGTGCCAGCACCCCGACCGGGACAGCGAACACTGAAGCTTTCTTT. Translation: CASTPTGTANTEAFF.

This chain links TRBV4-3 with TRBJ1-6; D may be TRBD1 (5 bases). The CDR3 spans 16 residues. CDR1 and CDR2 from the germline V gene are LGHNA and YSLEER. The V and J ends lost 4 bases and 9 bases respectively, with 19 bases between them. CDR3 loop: CASSRTSRTQSSPLHF. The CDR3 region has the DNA TGCGCCAGCAGCCGCACCTCCCGGACACAAAGTTCACCCCTCCACTTT.

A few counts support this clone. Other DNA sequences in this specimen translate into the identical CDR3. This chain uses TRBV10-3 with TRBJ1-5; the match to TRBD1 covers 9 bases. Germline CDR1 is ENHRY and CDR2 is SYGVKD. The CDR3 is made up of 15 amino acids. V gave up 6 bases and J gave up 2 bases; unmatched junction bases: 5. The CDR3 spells CAIRADRGGNQPQHF. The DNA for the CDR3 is TGTGCCATCAGAGCGGACAGGGGCGGCAATCAGCCCCAGCATTTT.

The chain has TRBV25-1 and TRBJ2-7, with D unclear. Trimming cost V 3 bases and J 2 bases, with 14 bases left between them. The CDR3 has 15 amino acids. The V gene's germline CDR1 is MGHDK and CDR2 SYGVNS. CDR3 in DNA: TGTGCCAGCAGTGACAGTCGAACGAACCCCTACGAGCAGTACTTC. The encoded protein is CASSDSRTNPYEQYF.

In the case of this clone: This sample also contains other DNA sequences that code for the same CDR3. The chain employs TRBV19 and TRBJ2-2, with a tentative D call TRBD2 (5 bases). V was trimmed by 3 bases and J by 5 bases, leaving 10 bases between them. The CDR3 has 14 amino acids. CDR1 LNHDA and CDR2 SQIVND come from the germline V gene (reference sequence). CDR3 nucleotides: TGTGCCAGTAGTATTCTTGGAGGAACCGGGGAGCTGTTTTTT. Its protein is CASSILGGTGELFF.

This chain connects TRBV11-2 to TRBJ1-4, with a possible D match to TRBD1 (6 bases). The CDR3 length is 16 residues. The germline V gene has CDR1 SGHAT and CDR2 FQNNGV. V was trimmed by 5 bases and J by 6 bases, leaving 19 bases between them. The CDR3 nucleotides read TGTGCCAGCAGCAAGGGGAGGGTTGGGGGCGATGAAAAACTGTTTTTT. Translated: CASSKGRVGGDEKLFF.

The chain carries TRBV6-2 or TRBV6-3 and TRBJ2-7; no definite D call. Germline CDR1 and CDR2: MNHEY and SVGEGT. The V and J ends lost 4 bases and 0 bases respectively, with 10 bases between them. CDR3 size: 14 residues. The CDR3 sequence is CASSSGSSSYEQYF. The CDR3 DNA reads TGTGCCAGCAGTTCCGGGTCCAGCTCCTACGAGCAGTACTTC.

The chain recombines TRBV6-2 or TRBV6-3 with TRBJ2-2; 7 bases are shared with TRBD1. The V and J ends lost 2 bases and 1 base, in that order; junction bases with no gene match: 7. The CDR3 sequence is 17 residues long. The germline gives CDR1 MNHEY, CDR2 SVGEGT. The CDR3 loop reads CASSYPHRGWNTGELFF. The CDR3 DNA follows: TGTGCCAGCAGTTACCCACACAGGGGCTGGAACACCGGGGAGCTGTTTTTT.